Shown below are 2 T cell receptor beta chains from a single sample sequenced in a study of OX40 agonist ivuxolimab in advanced cancers. Sequencing was performed with immunoSEQ multiplex PCR; in TCRdb, only in-frame clones are kept and a portion is missing. The sample includes roughly 60,000 clones, roughly 85% of them seen just once. The sample in question was CD4+ or CD8+ T cells sorted from blood, obtained in a trial of the OX40 agonist ivuxolimab. These receptors were taken from an adult with an advanced solid tumor such as melanoma, head and neck, liver or kidney cancer.

The chain combines TRBV10-3 with TRBJ2-7; D call uncertain. CDR3 length equals 13 residues. Germline V gene lookup returns CDR1 ENHRY and CDR2 SYGVKD. Trimming removed 3 bases from V and 4 bases from J, with 10 bases in between. This CDR3 is CAISDSLDYEQYF. The CDR3 region has the DNA TGTGCCATCAGTGATTCCTTGGATTACGAGCAGTACTTC.

The chain joins TRBV4-2 to TRBJ1-1, with D possibly TRBD1 on 5 matching bases. The CDR3 is 15 residues long. Deletions cut 1 base from V and 5 bases from J, with 14 bases between. The germline V gene has CDR1 LGHNA and CDR2 YNFKEQ. The CDR3 loop is CASSQVSAGRTEAFF. CDR3 coding DNA: TGTGCCAGCAGCCAAGTTTCTGCAGGGCGGACTGAAGCTTTCTTT.